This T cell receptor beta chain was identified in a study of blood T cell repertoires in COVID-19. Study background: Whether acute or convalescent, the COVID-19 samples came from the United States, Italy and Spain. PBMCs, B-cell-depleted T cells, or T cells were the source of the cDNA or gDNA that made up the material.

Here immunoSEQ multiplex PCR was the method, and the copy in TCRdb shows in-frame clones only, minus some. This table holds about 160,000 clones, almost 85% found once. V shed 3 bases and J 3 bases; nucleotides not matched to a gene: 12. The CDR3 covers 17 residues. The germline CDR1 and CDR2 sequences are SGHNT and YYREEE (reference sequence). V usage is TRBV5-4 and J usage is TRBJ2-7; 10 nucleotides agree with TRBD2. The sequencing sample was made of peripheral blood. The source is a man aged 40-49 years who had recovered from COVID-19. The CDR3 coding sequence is TGTGCCAGCAGCTCCTTCCGCGGGGCTAGCGGGAGCTACGAGCAGTACTTC. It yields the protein CASSSFRGASGSYEQYF.